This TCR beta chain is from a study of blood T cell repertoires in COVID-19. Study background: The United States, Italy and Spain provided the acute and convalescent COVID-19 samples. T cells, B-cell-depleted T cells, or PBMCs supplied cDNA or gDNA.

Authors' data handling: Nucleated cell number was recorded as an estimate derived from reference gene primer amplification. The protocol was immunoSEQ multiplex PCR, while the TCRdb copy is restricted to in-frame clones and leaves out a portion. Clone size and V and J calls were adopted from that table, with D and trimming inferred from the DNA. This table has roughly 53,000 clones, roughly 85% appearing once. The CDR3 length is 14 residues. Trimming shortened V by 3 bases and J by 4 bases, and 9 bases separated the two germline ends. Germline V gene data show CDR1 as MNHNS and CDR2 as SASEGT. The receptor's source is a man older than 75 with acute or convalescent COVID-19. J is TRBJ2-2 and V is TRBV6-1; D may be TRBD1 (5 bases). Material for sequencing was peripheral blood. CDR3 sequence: CASSEGLGTGELFF. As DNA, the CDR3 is TGTGCCAGCAGTGAGGGGCTGGGCACCGGGGAGCTGTTTTTT.